The rows below give T cell receptor beta chains drawn from one sample of a study of OX40 agonist ivuxolimab in advanced cancers. Clones were sequenced by immunoSEQ multiplex PCR, and TCRdb holds only the in-frame ones, with some missing. The sample records under 65,000 clones, around 91% being singletons. The source material was CD4+ or CD8+ T cells sorted from blood, sampled in a trial of the OX40 agonist ivuxolimab. The receptor set was obtained from an adult with an advanced solid tumor such as melanoma, head and neck, liver or kidney cancer. Both conserved end residues are part of each CDR3. The D gene is left open where the match is weak. Not every row has a clone size; where given, it reads once, few, many or a size class.

v_call,d_call,j_call,clone_size,cdr3_nt,cdr3_aa
TRBV9,.,TRBJ2-5,.,TGTGCCAGCAGCGTAGCGTGGGGATGGGAGACCCAGTACTTC,CASSVAWGWETQYF
TRBV7-8,.,TRBJ2-5,.,TGTGCCAGCAGCACCGGGGCCCTTGGAGAGACCCAGTACTTC,CASSTGALGETQYF
TRBV27,TRBD2,TRBJ2-1,.,TGTGCCAGCAGTTCCCTAGGAGCGGGACACAATGAGCAGTTCTTC,CASSSLGAGHNEQFF
TRBV7-9,.,TRBJ1-5,.,TGTGCCAGCAGCTCGCCCAGGGAAGGAAATCAGCCCCAGCATTTT,CASSSPREGNQPQHF
TRBV18,.,TRBJ1-4,.,TGTGCCAGCTCACTCGACGGCCCAACTAATGAAAAACTGTTTTTT,CASSLDGPTNEKLFF
TRBV29-1,.,TRBJ2-2,.,TGCAGCGTTGGTGACACTAACACCGGGGAGCTGTTTTTT,CSVGDTNTGELFF
TRBV2,TRBD1,TRBJ2-2,.,TGTGCCAGCACCGGACAGGGGGGCACCGGGGAGCTGTTTTTT,CASTGQGGTGELFF
TRBV7-9,.,TRBJ2-4,.,TGTGCCAGCAGCTTAGTGCGGACGCTTGACATTCAGTACTTC,CASSLVRTLDIQYF
TRBV11-1,TRBD1,TRBJ2-3,.,TGTGCCAGCAAAACAGGGGTCACAGATACGCAGTATTTT,CASKTGVTDTQYF
TRBV19,TRBD1,TRBJ2-5,.,TGTGCCAGTAGTTCCCGGACAGGGTGGATGAGGCAAGAGACCCAGTACTTC,CASSSRTGWMRQETQYF
TRBV7-2,.,TRBJ1-1,.,TGTGCCAGCAGCCCAATACCAGAAGGCACTGAAGCTTTCTTT,CASSPIPEGTEAFF
TRBV6-1,.,TRBJ1-5,.,TGTGCCAGCATTAGTGGTGCAGGGAGTGTTCAGCCCCAGCATTTT,CASISGAGSVQPQHF
TRBV18,TRBD1,TRBJ2-5,.,TGTGCCAGCTCACTGGGACAGGGGATGGAAGAGACCCAGTACTTC,CASSLGQGMEETQYF
TRBV7-9,TRBD1,TRBJ2-3,once,TGTGCCAGCAGCCTTGACAGGGGCACAGATACGCAGTATTTT,CASSLDRGTDTQYF
TRBV28,.,TRBJ1-5,once,TGTGCCAGCAGTCAGTCACTGGACAGAGATAGCAATCAGCCCCAGCATTTT,CASSQSLDRDSNQPQHF
TRBV6-5,.,TRBJ1-2,.,TGTGCCAGCAGACGGACGGCCTCCTATGGCTACACCTTC,CASRRTASYGYTF
TRBV6-1,.,TRBJ1-3,.,TGTGCCAGCAGTGAAAGGCAGCCGAGTTCTGGAAACACCATATATTTT,CASSERQPSSGNTIYF